Below are 20 T cell receptor beta chains sequenced from a single sample in a study of Ad26.COV2.S vaccination and SARS-CoV-2 variants. TCRdb's copy holds only in-frame clones and misses some; the assay was immunoSEQ multiplex PCR. The data show about 350,000 clones, roughly nine tenths seen once. This specimen was peripheral blood, taken after recovery from COVID-19. The source is a human donor who had recovered from COVID-19.

The gene calls are TRBV5-1 and TRBJ1-2; tentatively, D is TRBD1 (5 bases). Germline lookup yields CDR1 SGHRS and CDR2 YFSETQ. Trimming removed 3 bases from V and 8 bases from J, with 17 bases in between. The CDR3 extends over 14 amino acids. The CDR3 DNA reads TGCGCCAGCAGCTCCCGGGACGTGGTATCAGGCTACACCTTC. It yields the protein CASSSRDVVSGYTF.

The CDR3 DNA reads TGTGCCAGCAGCGCCCCGGGGGGGGGAACTGCGAACACCGGGGAGCTGTTTTTT. Its translation: CASSAPGGGTANTGELFF. The chain is built from TRBV9 and TRBJ2-2; TRBD2 matches at 8 bases. Germline values: CDR1 SGDLS, CDR2 YYNGEE. V shed 3 bases and J 0 bases; nucleotides not matched to a gene: 10. CDR3 length: 18 residues.

The V call is TRBV5-1, the J call TRBJ2-1, with D possibly TRBD1 on 5 matching bases. The CDR3 totals 15 residues. The V and J ends lost 0 bases and 6 bases respectively, with 13 bases between them. Germline V lookup: CDR1 SGHRS, CDR2 YFSETQ. CDR3 sequence reads: CASSLEGRLGNEQFF. CDR3 sequence (DNA): TGCGCCAGCAGCTTGGAGGGGCGCCTCGGCAATGAGCAGTTCTTC. Using reference TRBV5-1 and TRBJ2-1 for the parts outside the CDR3, the full variable domain is KAGVTQTPRYLIKTRGQQVTLSCSPISGHRSVSWYQQTPGQGLQFLFEYFSETQRNKGNFPGRFSGRQFSNSRSEMNVSTLELGDSALYLCASSLEGRLGNEQFFGPGTRLTVL.

The rearrangement joins TRBV4-3 to TRBJ2-5; 9 positions match TRBD1. Germline V gene sequence: CDR1 LGHNA, CDR2 YSLEER. The CDR3 loop spans 16 amino acids. V shed 1 base, J shed 5 bases, and the junction held 8 bases outside the gene matches. CDR3 sequence: CASSQGSGQGLETQYF. The CDR3 region has the DNA TGCGCCAGCAGCCAAGGCTCGGGACAGGGTTTGGAGACCCAGTACTTC.

The chain joins TRBV7-6 to TRBJ1-3, with 9 positions matching TRBD1. CDR1 is SGHVS and CDR2 is FNYEAQ in the germline V gene. V gave up 6 bases and J gave up 2 bases; unmatched junction bases: 8. The length of the CDR3 is 16 residues. The CDR3 loop is CASSLRDRETGNTIYF. The CDR3 DNA reads as TGTGCCAGCAGTCTCCGGGACAGGGAGACTGGAAACACCATATATTTT. The variable domain in full, completed from reference TRBV7-6 and TRBJ1-3, reads GAGVSQSPRYKVTKRGQDVALRCDPISGHVSLYWYRQALGQGPEFLTYFNYEAQQDKSGLPNDRFSAERPEGSISTLTIQRTEQRDSAMYRCASSLRDRETGNTIYFGEGSWLTVV.

This chain joins TRBV7-8 and TRBJ2-7; D unresolved. This CDR3 region has 15 residues. V shed 1 base and J shed 3 bases, with 13 bases lying between them. Germline V lookup: CDR1 SGHVS, CDR2 FQNEAQ. The CDR3 reads CASSLGRAGIYEQYF. DNA of the CDR3: TGTGCCAGCAGCTTAGGAAGGGCAGGTATCTACGAGCAGTACTTC.

This clone was detected only once. J is TRBJ1-4 and V is TRBV29-1; 8 nucleotides match TRBD1. Losses at the gene ends were 1 base for V and 8 bases for J; bases not matched to a gene: 9. The CDR3 contains 15 residues. Germline values: CDR1 SQVTM, CDR2 ANQGSEA. The CDR3: CSVEGRQGLEEKLFF. As DNA, the CDR3 is TGCAGCGTTGAAGGCCGACAGGGGTTGGAGGAAAAACTGTTTTTT.

The V call is TRBV6-5, the J call TRBJ2-6; D is possibly TRBD1 or TRBD2 (7 bases each). The V end lost 10 bases, the J end lost 2 bases, and 12 bases lay between the germline ends. CDR1 and CDR2 from the germline V gene are MNHEY and SVGAGI. The CDR3 contains 14 residues. CDR3 DNA: TGTGCCACCCAGGGGGGGCCTGGGGCCAACGTCCTGACTTTC. Encoded protein: CATQGGPGANVLTF.

V gene TRBV10-3 combines with J gene TRBJ1-3; 12 bases align to TRBD1. V lost 3 bases and J lost 4; bases outside the gene matches: 10. The CDR3 is made up of 18 amino acids. Germline V gene data show CDR1 as ENHRY and CDR2 as SYGVKD. Here the CDR3 DNA reads TGTGCCATCAGTGACTCACCGGGACAGGGGGCCCCGGGAAACACCATATATTTT. Its translation is CAISDSPGQGAPGNTIYF.

The rearrangement joins TRBV7-2 to TRBJ1-5; D not certain. CDR1 and CDR2 (germline): SGHTA, FQGNSA. V lost 1 base and J 2 bases, leaving 9 bases between the germline ends. The CDR3 runs to 15 residues. In nucleotides, the CDR3 is TGTGCCAGCAGCTTAGACGTCTCCCGCAATCAGCCCCAGCATTTT. It specifies CASSLDVSRNQPQHF.

The V and J genes are TRBV19 and TRBJ2-2; D is unclear. Germline V gives CDR1 LNHDA, CDR2 SQIVND (reference sequence). Trimming removed 7 bases at V and 0 bases at J, with 9 bases between. This CDR3 contains 14 residues. CDR3 DNA: TGTGCCAGTATCCTAAGGCCGAACACCGGGGAGCTGTTTTTT. As protein: CASILRPNTGELFF.

V usage is TRBV7-8 and J usage is TRBJ2-7; D may match TRBD1 or TRBD2 (5 bases each). Germline V gene lookup returns CDR1 SGHVS and CDR2 FQNEAQ. Trimming took off 5 bases at V and 6 bases at J, with 14 bases between the two ends. The CDR3 totals 13 residues. In nucleotides, the CDR3 is TGTGCCAGCAGCACGGGACGATTGGCCGAGCAGTACTTC. Translating it yields CASSTGRLAEQYF.

This clone was seen a handful of times. In nucleotides, the CDR3 is TGTGCCAGCAGCCTAGCCCAAAGGGGCACTGAAGCTTTCTTT. This translates into CASSLAQRGTEAFF. This chain connects TRBV5-5 to TRBJ1-1, with D possibly TRBD1 on 5 matching bases. Germline lookup yields CDR1 SGHKS and CDR2 YYEKEE (reference sequence). V was pared by 4 bases and J by 4 bases, with 14 bases between. This CDR3 spans 14 amino acids. The full variable domain, its missing parts supplied by reference TRBV5-5 and TRBJ1-1, is DAGVTQSPTHLIKTRGQQVTLRCSPISGHKSVSWYQQVLGQGPQFIFQYYEKEERGRGNFPDRFSARQFPNYSSELNVNALLLGDSALYLCASSLAQRGTEAFFGQGTRLTVV.

The chain carries TRBV24-1 and TRBJ2-3, with TRBD2 identical over 11 bases. V shed 4 bases, J shed 6 bases, and the junction held 8 bases outside the gene matches. The V gene's germline CDR1 is KGHDR and CDR2 SFDVKD. This CDR3 spans 16 amino acids. The CDR3 loop reads CATSDPSSGGTDTQYF. Here the CDR3 DNA reads TGTGCCACCAGTGACCCTTCTAGCGGGGGGACCGATACGCAGTATTTT.

In DNA form, the CDR3 reads TGTGCCAGCAGCCTCCCGGAGAACACTGAAGCTTTCTTT. Translated, it gives CASSLPENTEAFF. This chain uses TRBV7-6 with TRBJ1-1; D is ambiguous. The germline CDR1 and CDR2 sequences are SGHVS and FNYEAQ. The V gene lost 5 bases and the J gene lost 1 base, with 8 bases spanning the gap. The CDR3 totals 13 residues.

The chain recombines TRBV27 with TRBJ1-1, with TRBD1 matching 7 bases. CDR1 and CDR2 from the germline V gene are MNHEY and SMNVEV (reference sequence). This CDR3 comprises 15 residues. J was trimmed by 4 bases and V by 4 bases; bases with no gene match: 9. The CDR3 coding sequence is TGTGCCAGCAGTTCTGTAGGAGCAGGGGGCACTGAAGCTTTCTTT. It translates to CASSSVGAGGTEAFF.

The rearrangement links TRBV3-1 (or the pseudogene TRBV3-2) to TRBJ2-7; D is perhaps TRBD1 or TRBD2 (6 bases each). Trimming pared 0 bases from V and 3 bases from J, leaving 12 bases between. CDR1 is LGHDT and CDR2 is YNNKEL in the germline V gene (reference sequence). This CDR3 is 15 amino acids long. Here the CDR3 reads CASSQDSRGHYEQYF. DNA of the CDR3: TGTGCCAGCAGCCAAGATTCACGGGGGCACTACGAGCAGTACTTC.

The chain couples TRBV7-2 to TRBJ2-7, with 15 bases that match TRBD2. The germline gives CDR1 SGHTA, CDR2 FQGNSA. The CDR3 is 13 amino acids. J lost 12 bases, V lost 4 bases, and 4 bases had no gene match. The CDR3: CASSWTSGGAGYF. Here the CDR3 DNA reads TGTGCCAGCAGCTGGACTAGCGGGGGGGCCGGGTACTTC. The full variable domain, in which reference TRBV7-2 and TRBJ2-7 provide the parts outside the CDR3, is GAGVSQSPSNKVTEKGKDVELRCDPISGHTALYWYRQSLGQGLEFLIYFQGNSAPDKSGLPSDRFSAERTGGSVSTLTIQRTQQEDSAVYLCASSWTSGGAGYFGPGTRLTVT.

The rearrangement links TRBV7-2 to TRBJ2-5, with D hard to call. The CDR3 runs 13 residues. Germline V gene sequence: CDR1 SGHTA, CDR2 FQGNSA. Trimming removed 4 bases at V and 5 bases at J, with 11 bases between. The CDR3 loop reads CASSSPPRETQYF. The CDR3 DNA follows: TGTGCCAGCAGCTCTCCCCCTCGGGAGACCCAGTACTTC.

The sample holds a few counts of this clone. The chain has TRBV3-1 (or the pseudogene TRBV3-2) and TRBJ1-2; D is ambiguous. This CDR3 comprises 13 residues. Trimming removed 4 bases at V and 3 bases at J, with 9 bases between. Germline CDR1 is LGHDT and CDR2 is YNNKEL (reference sequence). The chain's CDR3 is CASSLREDYGYTF. The DNA for the CDR3 is TGTGCCAGCAGCCTTAGGGAGGACTATGGCTACACCTTC.